The 5 T cell receptor beta chains below all came from one sample that was sequenced in a study of T cells in Graves' hyperthyroidism and ophthalmopathy. RNA transcripts provided the source from which TCR beta CDR3 regions were amplified. The HTBI primer set served for first-round RT-PCR of the TCR CDR3. TCRdb reprocessed the multiplex PCR reads with MiXCR, giving one entry per CDR3 protein. This table holds 550,000 to 800,000 distinct CDR3 sequences, around 15% found once. The material sequenced was blood. The receptors here all came from a man aged 18 to 30 with Graves' hyperthyroidism.

This clonotype was seen only a few times. The rearrangement links TRBV10-3 to TRBJ2-1, with 7 bases aligning to TRBD1. This CDR3 has 12 residues. V lost 6 bases to trimming and J lost 10 bases; unmatched junction nucleotides: 6. Germline V lookup: CDR1 ENHRY, CDR2 SYGVKD. The CDR3 spells CAIRRDSGEQFF. The CDR3 DNA is TGTGCCATCAGGAGGGACAGTGGGGAGCAGTTCTTC.

This clonotype turned up a few times. The chain couples TRBV10-3 to TRBJ2-7, with D tentatively TRBD2 (6 bases). Trimming removed 4 bases from V and 0 bases from J, with 10 bases in between. The germline V gene has CDR1 ENHRY and CDR2 SYGVKD. This CDR3 contains 14 residues. The CDR3 sequence is CAISGDSGSYEQYF. As DNA, the CDR3 is TGTGCCATCAGTGGGGATAGCGGCTCCTACGAGCAGTACTTC.

This clonotype occurred many times. The chain couples TRBV30 to TRBJ2-7; 7 positions agree with TRBD2. Germline assignment: CDR1 GTSNPN and CDR2 SVGIG (reference sequence). The trim removed 8 bases at V and 6 bases at J, leaving 16 bases unmatched. CDR3 length equals 14 residues. CDR3 DNA: TGTGCCGGGAACTGGGAGGGGCCTGTCGGCGAGCAGTACTTC. Encoded protein: CAGNWEGPVGEQYF.

This clonotype has a handful of counts. The chain carries TRBV27 and TRBJ2-1; D is tentatively TRBD1 or TRBD2 (5 bases each). Germline values: CDR1 MNHEY, CDR2 SMNVEV (reference sequence). This CDR3 spans 17 amino acids. The V gene lost 8 bases and the J gene lost 1 base, with 21 bases spanning the gap. CDR3 sequence: CASRSPPGTPSYNEQFF. The DNA of the CDR3 is TGTGCCAGCCGATCCCCCCCCGGGACGCCTTCCTACAATGAGCAGTTCTTC.

This chain joins TRBV12-3 or TRBV12-4 and TRBJ1-4; D perhaps matches TRBD1 (5 bases). V lost 3 bases and J 0 bases, leaving 17 bases between the germline ends. The CDR3 has 18 residues. Here the CDR3 DNA reads TGTGCCAGCAGTTTTTCTCCGACAGAGACTTCAACTAATGAAAAACTGTTTTTT. Its translation: CASSFSPTETSTNEKLFF.